What follows is one TCR beta chain and its context. What it recognizes is unknown. This sample is drawn from a study of cytomegalovirus exposure and HLA in healthy donors. Study-wide findings and caveats: Across HLA loci, a later analysis found differing TCR association rates, with DRB1 most and HLA-C fewest. Rare sequences made up most TCRs, while some public TCRs were found in many donors.

The PCR was carried out with 60 Vbeta primers and 13 Jbeta primers. Some clones are missing from TCRdb's copy, which holds only in-frame ones; the method was immunoSEQ multiplex PCR. The repertoire consists of 250,000 to 350,000 clones, with around 66% occurring once and the leading ten covering under 2.5%. The sequencing input was PBMCs. The source is a female donor in good health and CMV-seronegative.

For the CDR3, the DNA is TGTGCCAGCAGCACTGCTAGCGGGAGGGCCAGCAATGAGCAGTTCTTC. Translated, it gives CASSTASGRASNEQFF. V is TRBV11-3 and J is TRBJ2-1, with 12 bases matching TRBD2. Germline V gene data show CDR1 as SGHNT and CDR2 as YENEEA. V trimming: 5 bases; J trimming: 6 bases; junction bases outside the gene matches: 8. This CDR3 is 16 amino acids long.